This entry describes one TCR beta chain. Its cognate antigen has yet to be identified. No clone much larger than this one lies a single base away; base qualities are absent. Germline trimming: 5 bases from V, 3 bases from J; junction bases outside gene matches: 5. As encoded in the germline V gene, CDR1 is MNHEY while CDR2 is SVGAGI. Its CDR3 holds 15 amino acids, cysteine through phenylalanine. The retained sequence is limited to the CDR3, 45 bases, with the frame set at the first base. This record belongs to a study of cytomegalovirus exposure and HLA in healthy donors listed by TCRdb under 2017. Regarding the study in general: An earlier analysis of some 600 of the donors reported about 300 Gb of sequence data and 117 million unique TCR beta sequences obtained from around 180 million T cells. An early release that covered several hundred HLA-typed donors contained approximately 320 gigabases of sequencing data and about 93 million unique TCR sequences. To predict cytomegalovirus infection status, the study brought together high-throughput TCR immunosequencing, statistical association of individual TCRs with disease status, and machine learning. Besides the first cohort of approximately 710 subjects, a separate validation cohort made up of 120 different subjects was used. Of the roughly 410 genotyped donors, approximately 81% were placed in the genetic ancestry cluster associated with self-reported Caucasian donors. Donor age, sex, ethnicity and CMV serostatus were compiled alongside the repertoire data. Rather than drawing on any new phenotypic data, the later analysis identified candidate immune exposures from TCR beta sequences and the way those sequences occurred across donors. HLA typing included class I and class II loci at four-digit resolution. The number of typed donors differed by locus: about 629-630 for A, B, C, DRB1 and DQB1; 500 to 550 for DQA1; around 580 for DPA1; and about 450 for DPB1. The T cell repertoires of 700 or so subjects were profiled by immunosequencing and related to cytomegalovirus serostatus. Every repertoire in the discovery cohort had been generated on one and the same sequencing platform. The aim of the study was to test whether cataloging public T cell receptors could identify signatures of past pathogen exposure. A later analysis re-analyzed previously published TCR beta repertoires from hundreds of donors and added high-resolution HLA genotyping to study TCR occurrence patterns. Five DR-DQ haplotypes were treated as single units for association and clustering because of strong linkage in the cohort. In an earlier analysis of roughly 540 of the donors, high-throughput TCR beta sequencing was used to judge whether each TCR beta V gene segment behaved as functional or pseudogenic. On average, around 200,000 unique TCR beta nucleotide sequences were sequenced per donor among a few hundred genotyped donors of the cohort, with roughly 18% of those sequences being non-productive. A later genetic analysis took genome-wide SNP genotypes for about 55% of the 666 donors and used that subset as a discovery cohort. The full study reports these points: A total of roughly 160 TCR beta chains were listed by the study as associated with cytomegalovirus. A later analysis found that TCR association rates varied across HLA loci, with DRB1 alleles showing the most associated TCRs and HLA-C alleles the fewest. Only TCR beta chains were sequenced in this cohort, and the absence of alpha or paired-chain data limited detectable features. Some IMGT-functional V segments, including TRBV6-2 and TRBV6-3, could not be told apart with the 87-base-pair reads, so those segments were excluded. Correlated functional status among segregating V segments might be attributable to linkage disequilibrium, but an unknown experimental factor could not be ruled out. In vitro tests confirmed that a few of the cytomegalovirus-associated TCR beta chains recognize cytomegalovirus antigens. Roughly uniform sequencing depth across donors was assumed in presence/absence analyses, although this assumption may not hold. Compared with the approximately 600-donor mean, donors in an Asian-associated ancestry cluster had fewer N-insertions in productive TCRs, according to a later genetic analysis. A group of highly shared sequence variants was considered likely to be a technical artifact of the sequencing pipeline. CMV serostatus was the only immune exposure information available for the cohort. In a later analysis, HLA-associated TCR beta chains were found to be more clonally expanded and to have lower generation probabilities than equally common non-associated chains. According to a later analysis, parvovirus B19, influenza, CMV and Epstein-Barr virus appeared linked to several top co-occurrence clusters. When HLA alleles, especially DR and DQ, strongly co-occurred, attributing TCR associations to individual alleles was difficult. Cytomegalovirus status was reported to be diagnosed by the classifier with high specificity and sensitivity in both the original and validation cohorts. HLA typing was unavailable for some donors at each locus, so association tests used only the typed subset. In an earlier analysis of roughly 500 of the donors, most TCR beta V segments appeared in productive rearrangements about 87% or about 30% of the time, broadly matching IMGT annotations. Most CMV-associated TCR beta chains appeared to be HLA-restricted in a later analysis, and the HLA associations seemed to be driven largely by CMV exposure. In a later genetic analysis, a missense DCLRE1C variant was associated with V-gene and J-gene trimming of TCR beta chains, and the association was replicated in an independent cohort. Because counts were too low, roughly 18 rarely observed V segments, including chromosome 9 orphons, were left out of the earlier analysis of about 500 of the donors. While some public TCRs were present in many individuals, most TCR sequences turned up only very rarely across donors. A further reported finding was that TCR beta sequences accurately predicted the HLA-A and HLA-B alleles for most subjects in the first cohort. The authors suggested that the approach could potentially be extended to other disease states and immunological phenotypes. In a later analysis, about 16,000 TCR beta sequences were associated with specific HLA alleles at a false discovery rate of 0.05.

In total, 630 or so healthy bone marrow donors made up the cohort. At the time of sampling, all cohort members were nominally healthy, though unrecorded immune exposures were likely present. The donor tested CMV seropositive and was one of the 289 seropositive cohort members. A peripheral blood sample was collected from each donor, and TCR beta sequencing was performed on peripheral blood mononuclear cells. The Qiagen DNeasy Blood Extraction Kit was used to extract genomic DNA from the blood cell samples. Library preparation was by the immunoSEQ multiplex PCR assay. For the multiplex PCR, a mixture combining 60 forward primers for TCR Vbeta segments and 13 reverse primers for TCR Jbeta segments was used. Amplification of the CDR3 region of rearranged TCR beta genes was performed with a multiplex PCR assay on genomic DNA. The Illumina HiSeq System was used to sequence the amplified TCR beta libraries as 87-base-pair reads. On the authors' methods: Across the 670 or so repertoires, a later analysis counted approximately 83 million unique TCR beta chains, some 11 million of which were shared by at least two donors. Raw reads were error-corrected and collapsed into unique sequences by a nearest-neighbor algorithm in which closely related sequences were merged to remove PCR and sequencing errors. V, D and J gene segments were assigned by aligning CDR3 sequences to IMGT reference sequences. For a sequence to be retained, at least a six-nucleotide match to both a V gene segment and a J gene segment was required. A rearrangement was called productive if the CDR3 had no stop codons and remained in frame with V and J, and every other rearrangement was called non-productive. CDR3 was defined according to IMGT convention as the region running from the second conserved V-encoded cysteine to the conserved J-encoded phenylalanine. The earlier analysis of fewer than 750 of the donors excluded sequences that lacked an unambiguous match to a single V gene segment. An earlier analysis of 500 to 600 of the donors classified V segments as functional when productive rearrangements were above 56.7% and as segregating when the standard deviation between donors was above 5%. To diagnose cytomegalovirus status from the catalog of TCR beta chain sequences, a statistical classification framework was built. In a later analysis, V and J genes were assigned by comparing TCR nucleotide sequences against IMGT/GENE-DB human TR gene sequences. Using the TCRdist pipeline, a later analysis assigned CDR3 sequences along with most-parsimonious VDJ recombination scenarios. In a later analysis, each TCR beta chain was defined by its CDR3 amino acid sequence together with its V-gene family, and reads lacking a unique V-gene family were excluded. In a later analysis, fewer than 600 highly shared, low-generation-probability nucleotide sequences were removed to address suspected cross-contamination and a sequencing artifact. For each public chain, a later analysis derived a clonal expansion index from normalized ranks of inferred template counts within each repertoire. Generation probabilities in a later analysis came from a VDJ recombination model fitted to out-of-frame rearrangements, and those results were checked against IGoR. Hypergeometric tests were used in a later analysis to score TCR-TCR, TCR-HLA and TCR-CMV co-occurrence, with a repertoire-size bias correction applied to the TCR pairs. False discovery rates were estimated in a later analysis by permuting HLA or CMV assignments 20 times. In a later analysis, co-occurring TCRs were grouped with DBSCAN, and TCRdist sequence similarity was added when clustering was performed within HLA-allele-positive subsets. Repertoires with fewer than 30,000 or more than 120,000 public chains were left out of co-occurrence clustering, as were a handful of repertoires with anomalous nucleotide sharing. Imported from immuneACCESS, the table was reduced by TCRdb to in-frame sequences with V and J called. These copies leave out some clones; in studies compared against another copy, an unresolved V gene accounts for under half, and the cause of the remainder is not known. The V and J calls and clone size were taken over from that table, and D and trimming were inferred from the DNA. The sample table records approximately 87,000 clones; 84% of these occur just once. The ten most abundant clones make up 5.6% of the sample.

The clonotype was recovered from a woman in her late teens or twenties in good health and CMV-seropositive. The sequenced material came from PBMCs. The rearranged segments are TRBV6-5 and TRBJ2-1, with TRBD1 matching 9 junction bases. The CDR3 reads CASSPGTGRYNEQFF. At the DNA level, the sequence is TGTGCCAGCAGTCCCGGGACAGGGCGCTACAATGAGCAGTTCTTC.